This TCR beta chain was sequenced during a study of cytomegalovirus exposure and HLA in healthy donors. General observations from the study: Later, an analysis showed that TCR beta chains associated with HLA were more clonally expanded than others that were equally common.

The V end lost 2 bases, the J end lost 6 bases, and 12 bases lay between the germline ends. The CDR3 is 14 residues long. Germline-derived CDR1 and CDR2 are MNHEY and SVGAGI. PCR primers comprised 60 Vbeta and 13 Jbeta primers. TCRdb keeps only in-frame clones here, not all; method: immunoSEQ multiplex PCR. The repertoire consists of roughly 200,000 clones, with 77% occurring once and the leading ten covering around 2.9%. With regard to this clone: Its antigen is not known.

This clonotype was sampled from an older woman in good health and CMV-seropositive. Input material: PBMCs. The chain has TRBV6-5 and TRBJ2-3; tentative D call: TRBD2 (5 bases). CDR3 nucleotides: TGTGCCAGCAGTTACCGGGGAGACTTGGATACGCAGTATTTT. Translating it yields CASSYRGDLDTQYF.